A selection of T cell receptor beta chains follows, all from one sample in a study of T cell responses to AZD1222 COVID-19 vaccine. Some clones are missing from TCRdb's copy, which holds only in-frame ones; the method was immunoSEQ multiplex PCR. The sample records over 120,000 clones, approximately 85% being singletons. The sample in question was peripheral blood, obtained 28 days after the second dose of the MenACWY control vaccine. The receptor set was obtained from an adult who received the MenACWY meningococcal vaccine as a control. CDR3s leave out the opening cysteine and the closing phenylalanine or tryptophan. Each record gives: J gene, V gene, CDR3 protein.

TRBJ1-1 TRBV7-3 ASSLGGGIAEAF
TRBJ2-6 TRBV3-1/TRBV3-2 ANAVQGANVLT
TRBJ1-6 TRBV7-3 ASSLRDRGGSPLH
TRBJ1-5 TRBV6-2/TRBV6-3 ASSWGGSNQPQH
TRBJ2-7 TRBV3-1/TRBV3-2 ASSPLQYDRRDEQY
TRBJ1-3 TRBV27 AGGQGQSGNTIY
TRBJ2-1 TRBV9 ASSVAFNEQF
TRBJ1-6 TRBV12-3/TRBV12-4 ASSLESGPSLH
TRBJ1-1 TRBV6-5 ASSQIQRNTEAF
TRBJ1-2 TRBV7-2 ASSLDTPGSGYT
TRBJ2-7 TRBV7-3 ASSQGQGALEQY
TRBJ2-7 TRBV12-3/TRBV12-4 ASSLEGAYEQY